The present T cell receptor beta chain was sequenced within a study of Graves' ophthalmopathy and Graves' hyperthyroidism. Study summary: Researchers obtained peripheral blood at initial diagnosis, before any treatment had begun. Whole-study findings and limits: Its predictions of ophthalmopathy progression gave the model 60% to 71% sensitivity and about 72% specificity.

Amplification of TCR beta CDR3 regions used RNA transcripts. The authors performed first-round RT-PCR with HTBI primers and then a second-round multiplex PCR. TCRdb fed the multiplex PCR reads into MiXCR, producing one record per CDR3 protein. The sample has roughly 500,000 distinct CDR3 sequences, approximately 15% seen once. Trimming at V came to 7 bases and at J to 3 bases, leaving 6 bases not matched to a gene. The CDR3 consists of 15 residues. Germline CDR1 reads SNHLY; CDR2 reads FYNNEI. The sample holds many counts of this clonotype. Its antigen is unknown. Patients with other autoimmune diseases, uncontrolled infections, pregnancy or lactation were excluded. The authors isolated PBMCs from over 7.5 ml of fresh peripheral blood.

The specimen sequenced was blood. This clonotype was sampled from a woman aged 30 to 39 with Graves' ophthalmopathy. This chain links TRBV2 with TRBJ1-5; 10 bases are a match to TRBD1. CDR3 DNA: TGTGCCAGCAAGGACAGGGGGTCTTCCAATCAGCCCCAGCATTTT. Its translation is CASKDRGSSNQPQHF.